This entry is about one TCR beta chain. The antigen is unknown. This entry belongs to a study of blood T cells in healthy people across ages. Across the whole study: About one barcoded beta molecule was captured per two T cells (by template switching).

Germline CDR1 KGHDR, CDR2 SFDVKD. V was clipped by 7 bases and J by 3 bases; unmatched bases: 9. The CDR3 sequence is 15 residues long. Combining a sample-barcoded 5' primer with a J-beta primer mix, a second PCR ran for roughly 6 to 11 cycles. TCRdb independently ran MiXCR on the 5' RACE reads; one entry per CDR3 protein. Of 550,000 to 600,000 distinct CDR3 sequences detected, around half appear once; the ten largest clones hold about 22%. PBMCs, at least 7 million per sample, were isolated. Study conclusions and caveats: The donors' CMV status was not determined, possibly confounding changes in expanded clonotypes.

The sample was blood. This TCR came from an elderly man in good health. The chain employs TRBV24-1 and TRBJ2-7; 9 nucleotides align to TRBD1. CDR3 in amino acids: CATSPPRTGDYEQYF. CDR3 nucleotide sequence: TGTGCCACCAGCCCTCCTAGGACAGGGGACTACGAGCAGTACTTC.